The subject of this entry is one TCR beta chain. The count of this clone is one. What antigen it recognizes has not been identified. No quality values exist for individual bases; no much larger clone is one base distant. Cut back by 0 bases and 4 bases, the V and J ends lie 8 bases apart. Including the terminal cysteine and phenylalanine, the CDR3 comprises 13 residues. Here the CDR3 DNA is all that survives: 39 bases in frame from base 1. Taken from the germline V gene (reference sequence), the CDR1 and CDR2 loops are SGHKS and YYEKEE. This sample is part of a study of cytomegalovirus exposure and HLA in healthy donors listed by TCRdb under 2017. Concerning the study at large: According to an earlier analysis of 550 to 700 of the donors, roughly 180 million T cells yielded 117 million unique TCR beta sequences and approximately 300 Gb of sequence data. Genome-wide SNP genotypes for about 65% of the 666 donors were used in a later genetic analysis, which treated that subset as a discovery cohort. Of the 398 genotyped donors, 75% to 85% were placed in the genetic ancestry cluster associated with self-reported Caucasian donors. Besides the first cohort of roughly 700 subjects, a separate validation cohort made up of 120 different subjects was used. The aim of the study was to test whether cataloging public T cell receptors could identify signatures of past pathogen exposure. All discovery cohort repertoires had been generated on a single sequencing platform. Roughly 300 gigabases of sequencing data and roughly 90 million unique TCR sequences were included in an early release covering about 600 HLA-typed donors. Using immunosequencing, the study profiled T cell repertoires from around 670 subjects and related those repertoires to cytomegalovirus serostatus. Four to six DR-DQ haplotypes were handled as single units for association and clustering, since linkage in the cohort was strong. In a later analysis, previously published TCR beta repertoires from 666 donors were re-analyzed and high-resolution HLA genotyping was added so that TCR occurrence patterns could be studied. Both class I and class II loci were covered by HLA typing, at four-digit resolution. An earlier analysis of 587 of the donors applied high-throughput TCR beta sequencing to assess whether each TCR beta V gene segment acted as functional or pseudogenic. The study combined high-throughput TCR immunosequencing, statistical association of individual TCRs with disease status, and machine learning to predict cytomegalovirus infection status. Donor age, sex, ethnicity and CMV serostatus were compiled together with the repertoire data. The later analysis used no new phenotypic data to find candidate immune exposures, relying instead on TCR beta sequences and their occurrence across donors. Typing coverage varied by locus: about 620-630 donors for A, B, C, DRB1 and DQB1; some 520 for DQA1; more than 600 for DPA1; roughly 450 for DPB1. On average, 235,054 unique TCR beta nucleotide sequences were sequenced per donor among 398 genotyped donors of the cohort, with 15% to 20% of those sequences being non-productive. General study outcomes and caveats: V-gene and J-gene trimming of TCR beta chains was associated with a missense DCLRE1C variant in a later genetic analysis, and the association was replicated in an independent cohort. The earlier analysis of 587 of the donors excluded some 15 rarely observed V segments, including chromosome 9 orphons, because counts were too low. At a false discovery rate of 0.05, a later analysis linked around 17,000 TCR beta sequences to specific HLA alleles. Cytomegalovirus status was reported to be diagnosed by the classifier with high specificity and sensitivity in both the original and validation cohorts. A cluster of highly shared sequence variants was judged likely to represent a technical artifact of the sequencing pipeline. The study listed around 160 TCR beta chains as associated with cytomegalovirus. Because HLA typing was missing for some donors at each locus, association tests included only the typed subset. The authors suggested that the approach could potentially be extended to other disease states and immunological phenotypes. Several of the top co-occurrence clusters appeared to be linked to parvovirus B19, influenza, CMV and Epstein-Barr virus, according to a later analysis. Most TCR sequences were seen in very few donors, while some public TCRs were found in many individuals. In vitro tests confirmed that a few of the cytomegalovirus-associated TCR beta chains recognize cytomegalovirus antigens. Strong co-occurrence of HLA alleles, especially DR and DQ, made assigning TCR associations to individual alleles difficult. In an earlier analysis of approximately 590 of the donors, most TCR beta V segments appeared in productive rearrangements about 87% or about 30% of the time, broadly matching IMGT annotations. This cohort had only TCR beta chains sequenced, and the lack of alpha or paired-chain data limited which features could be detected. The 87-base-pair reads could not distinguish some IMGT-functional V segments, including TRBV6-2 and TRBV6-3, so those segments were excluded. Correlated functional status among segregating V segments might be attributable to linkage disequilibrium, but an unknown experimental factor could not be ruled out. Presence/absence analyses assumed roughly uniform sequencing depth across donors, an assumption that may not hold. A further reported finding was that TCR beta sequences accurately predicted the HLA-A and HLA-B alleles for most subjects in the first cohort. In a later analysis, the rate of TCR association differed among HLA loci, with DRB1 alleles having the most associated TCRs and HLA-C alleles having the fewest. A later analysis found that HLA-associated TCR beta chains were more clonally expanded and had lower generation probabilities than equally common non-associated chains. A later genetic analysis reported fewer N-insertions in productive TCRs among donors in an Asian-associated ancestry cluster than the approximately 700-donor mean. A later analysis found that most CMV-associated TCR beta chains appeared HLA-restricted, with HLA associations seemingly driven largely by CMV exposure. For the cohort, immune exposure information was limited to CMV serostatus.

To prepare the library, the immunoSEQ multiplex PCR assay was applied. For the multiplex PCR, a mixture combining 60 forward primers for TCR Vbeta segments and 13 reverse primers for TCR Jbeta segments was used. The CDR3 region of rearranged TCR beta genes was amplified from genomic DNA with a multiplex PCR assay. On the Illumina HiSeq System, the amplified TCR beta libraries were sequenced as 87-base-pair reads. On the study's bioinformatics: In a later analysis, about 80 million unique TCR beta chains were counted across the approximately 640 repertoires, and approximately 9.9 million of these chains were shared by at least two donors. To remove PCR and sequencing errors, raw reads were error-corrected and collapsed into unique sequences using a nearest-neighbor algorithm that merged closely related sequences. CDR3 sequences were aligned to IMGT reference sequences to assign V, D and J gene segments. For a sequence to be retained, a match of at least six nucleotides was required to both a V gene segment and a J gene segment. A rearrangement was called productive if the CDR3 had no stop codons and remained in frame with V and J, and every other rearrangement was called non-productive. Following IMGT convention, CDR3 was defined as the stretch from the second conserved V-encoded cysteine up to the conserved J-encoded phenylalanine. In an earlier analysis of roughly 610 of the donors, sequences lacking an unambiguous match to a single V gene segment were excluded. In an earlier analysis of several hundred of the donors, V segments were called functional above 56.7% productive rearrangements and were called segregating when the between-donor standard deviation exceeded 5%. To diagnose cytomegalovirus status from the catalog of TCR beta chain sequences, a statistical classification framework was built. A later analysis assigned V and J genes by comparing TCR nucleotide sequences with IMGT/GENE-DB human TR gene sequences. In a later analysis, CDR3 sequences and most-parsimonious VDJ recombination scenarios were assigned using the TCRdist pipeline. A later analysis defined each TCR beta chain by its CDR3 amino acid sequence plus V-gene family, and excluded reads lacking a unique V-gene family. To address suspected cross-contamination and a sequencing artifact, a later analysis removed several hundred highly shared, low-generation-probability nucleotide sequences. A later analysis calculated a clonal expansion index for each public chain from normalized within-repertoire ranks of inferred template counts. In a later analysis, generation probabilities were computed using a VDJ recombination model fitted to out-of-frame rearrangements, and the results were checked against IGoR. A later analysis scored TCR-TCR, TCR-HLA and TCR-CMV co-occurrence with hypergeometric tests, applying a repertoire-size bias correction to TCR pairs. False discovery rates were estimated in a later analysis by permuting HLA or CMV assignments 20 times. In a later analysis, co-occurring TCRs were grouped using DBSCAN, and TCRdist sequence similarity was added for clustering within HLA-allele-positive subsets. Co-occurrence clustering excluded repertoires with fewer than 30,000 or more than 120,000 public chains, plus five with anomalous nucleotide sharing. This immuneACCESS table, as held by TCRdb, lists in-frame sequences with V and J called but not all clones. Of the missing ones, under half trace to an unresolved V gene in checked studies; the others have no known cause. V, J and clone size are those of that table, while D and trimming were read from the DNA. This sample has approximately 180,000 clones in its table, and just over 70% of those were observed once. Of the sample, about 2.5% is held by the ten largest clones.

The cohort consisted of more than 650 healthy bone marrow donors. All cohort members were sampled while nominally healthy, although unrecorded immune exposures were likely present. Of the roughly 670 cohort members, more than 250 had a positive CMV serostatus and 352 had a negative one, while no CMV serostatus was recorded for the donor. A peripheral blood sample was collected from each donor, and TCR beta sequencing was performed on peripheral blood mononuclear cells. Genomic DNA extraction from the blood cell samples was performed with the Qiagen DNeasy Blood Extraction Kit. The sequencing input was PBMCs. The receptor was isolated from a human donor in good health. The V and J segments used are TRBV5-5 and TRBJ2-7, and TRBD1 may be the D gene, going by 5 matching bases. The nucleotide sequence is TGTGCCAGCAGCTTGGGGACACTATACGAGCAGTACTTC. Its translation reads: CASSLGTLYEQYF.